The T cell receptor beta chain under discussion was sequenced for a study of T cell responses to AZD1222 COVID-19 vaccine (dated by TCRdb to the early 2020s). The study in broad terms: TCR sequencing covered 233 trial participants: some 210 given two doses of AZD1222 and 26 given two doses of MenACWY control vaccine. Trial participants were enrolled by age into 18-55, 56-69 and 70-plus year subgroups, with around 150, 28 and 57 TCR-sequenced participants respectively.

Here is what the overall study found, with its caveats: Vaccine-associated CD4 TCRs spanned the whole spike protein, with dominant responses in regions 160-218 and 743-854. Epitopes outside the regions mutated in the B.1.351 and B.1.1.7 variants were reportedly recognized by nearly half of the unique spike-specific TCRs. Because no day 14 peak-response samples were available, repertoires were characterized only after the peak T cell response. Most participants were white British and females outnumbered males, and the authors suggested that clonal diversity may have been underestimated. A significant rise in spike-specific TCR breadth and depth was observed after two AZD1222 doses relative to day 0 and relative to MenACWY recipients. In the small 56-69-year group, the increase in depth fell short of significance, most likely because of low power. Conclusions about previously exposed vaccinees are limited, since just six AZD1222 recipients were seropositive for SARS-CoV-2 at baseline.

The germline ends are 12 bases apart after V is trimmed by 4 bases and J by 6 bases. Sequences SNHLY (CDR1) and FYNNEI (CDR2) are obtained from the germline V gene. The cysteine opens and the phenylalanine closes a CDR3 of 13 amino acids. The read is trimmed to its CDR3 DNA, 39 bases read in frame from base 1. The CDR3 regions of human TCRbeta chains were analyzed by immunosequencing. On the study's bioinformatics: Repertoire TCRs were matched against a reference library of SARS-CoV-2-specific TCRs generated with the MIRA antigen-specificity platform. Breadth was defined as the fraction of unique TCRs that were SARS-CoV-2-associated. Depth was defined as the fraction of total T cells that were SARS-CoV-2-associated. Using the MIRA data, each spike-specific TCR was mapped to the spike region that the TCR reacts to and placed in a CD4 or CD8 class. Log10-transformed breadth and depth values were compared by one-way ANOVA with Sidak's multiple comparisons tests. The clones in this table, taken by TCRdb from immuneACCESS, are in-frame only. Not every clone is retained; where verified, under half of the shortfall comes from an unresolved V gene, and the cause of the rest is unknown. The V and J calls and clone size come from that table; D and trimming were worked out from the DNA. This sample holds 100,000 to 150,000 clones; about 92% were observed only once. About 4.2% of the sample goes to the ten largest clones.

This sample's time point label indicates: baseline before first vaccination. Read against the paper, the sample's treatment or condition label means: meningococcal conjugate vaccine given as trial control. Samples from vaccinated people were obtained from the UK trials COV001 and COV002, which included a single-blind randomized controlled phase 2/3 trial of AZD1222 (ChAdOx1 nCoV-19) in healthy adults. For TCRbeta chain sequencing, PBMC samples were collected from trial participants at day 0 and at day 28 after the second dose. As concerns this clone: It lacks a known antigen. Base quality data are lacking; no much larger clone is found one base away.

The source of this sequence is an adult in good health. The rearrangement joined TRBV2 to TRBJ1-2, with the D segment identity uncertain. The input for sequencing was peripheral blood, taken on day 0 of MenACWY control vaccination. The nucleotides are TGTGCCAGCAGTGGGGGAGGGATGCATGGCTACACCTTC. Translated, it reads CASSGGGMHGYTF.